The 21 T cell receptor beta chains below come from one sample, sequenced in a study of blood T cell repertoires in COVID-19. The table came from immunoSEQ multiplex PCR; TCRdb's copy has only in-frame clones and leaves some out. The sample has fewer than 350,000 clones, about 85% seen once. The source material was PBMCs or T cells enriched from blood (not recorded which). The source is a woman in her 50s who had recovered from COVID-19.

This rearrangement joins TRBV19 to TRBJ1-3; D might be TRBD1 (5 bases). V lost 7 bases to trimming and J lost 0 bases, with 16 bases between them. The CDR3 is made up of 16 amino acids. The germline V gene has CDR1 LNHDA and CDR2 SQIVND (reference sequence). The CDR3 spells CASTPGPAYSGNTIYF. The CDR3 DNA follows: TGTGCCAGTACCCCAGGGCCCGCATACTCTGGAAACACCATATATTTT.

This clone was seen only once. The chain has TRBV24-1 and TRBJ1-6; D gene ambiguous. The germline V gene encodes CDR1 KGHDR and CDR2 SFDVKD. CDR3 length: 15 residues. Trimming cost V 8 bases and J 0 bases, with 10 bases left between them. In DNA form, the CDR3 reads TGTGCCACCACCCAACACAGCTCCTATAATTCACCCCTCCACTTT. Amino acid sequence: CATTQHSSYNSPLHF.

The CDR3 sequence is CASSFLDRVAIDEQFF. The CDR3 coding sequence is TGTGCCAGCAGTTTTTTGGACAGGGTAGCTATAGATGAGCAGTTCTTC. This chain joins TRBV27 and TRBJ2-1; 8 bases align to TRBD1. This CDR3 spans 16 amino acids. Germline loops: CDR1 MNHEY, CDR2 SMNVEV (reference sequence). The ends lost 3 bases at V and 8 bases at J; junction bases unmatched: 12.

The chain joins TRBV6-6 to TRBJ1-3; 8 bases are a match to TRBD1. This CDR3 has 16 residues. The V gene end was trimmed by 8 bases and the J gene end by 0 bases; junction bases not matched to a gene: 9. Germline CDR1 MNHNY, CDR2 SVGAGI (reference sequence). In DNA form, the CDR3 reads TGTGCCAGCTCCGGGACAGGATTCTACTCTGGAAACACCATATATTTT. Translation: CASSGTGFYSGNTIYF.

The table lists this clone with a count of one. This CDR3 reads CASSSDRTNTGELFF. CDR3 bases: TGTGCCAGCAGCTCGGACAGAACGAACACCGGGGAGCTGTTTTTT. The rearrangement joins TRBV5-4 to TRBJ2-2; D is possibly TRBD1 (6 bases). This CDR3 is built from 15 residues. Germline V gives CDR1 SGHNT, CDR2 YYREEE (reference sequence). Trimming pared 3 bases from V and 0 bases from J, leaving 9 bases between.

V gene TRBV30 combines with J gene TRBJ2-1; D possibly corresponds to TRBD1 (5 bases). Looked up from germline, CDR1 is GTSNPN and CDR2 is SVGIG (reference sequence). Deletions cut 1 base from V and 7 bases from J, with 14 bases between. CDR3 size: 14 residues. CDR3 region: CAWSGDLDINEQFF. CDR3 coding DNA: TGTGCCTGGAGTGGGGATCTGGACATAAATGAGCAGTTCTTC. The entire variable domain, with the rest obtained from reference TRBV30 and TRBJ2-1, is as follows: SQTIHQWPATLVQPVGSPLSLECTVEGTSNPNLYWYRQAAGRGLQLLFYSVGIGQISSEVPQNLSASRPQDRQFILSSKKLLLSDSGFYLCAWSGDLDINEQFFGPGTRLTVL.

This sequence joins TRBV21-1 and TRBJ1-1; the tabulated D call, TRBD1, remains unverified against the DNA. TRBV21-1 is a pseudogene locus. This CDR3 has 14 amino acids. CDR3 nucleotides: TGTGCCAGCAGCAGCAGGGAACGGAACACTGAAGCTTTCTTT. The encoded protein is CASSSRERNTEAFF.

The chain recombines TRBV9 with TRBJ1-4; D not certain. The V end lost 0 bases, the J end lost 1 base, and 10 bases lay between the germline ends. Germline CDR1 SGDLS, CDR2 YYNGEE. This CDR3 has 16 residues. CDR3 sequence reads: CASSVEVGGTNEKLFF. CDR3 sequence (DNA): TGTGCCAGCAGCGTAGAGGTGGGAGGAACTAATGAAAAACTGTTTTTT.

This clone appeared once. J is TRBJ2-5 and V is TRBV5-5; TRBD1 aligns across 8 bases. Germline V lookup: CDR1 SGHKS, CDR2 YYEKEE (reference sequence). V was pared by 0 bases and J by 5 bases, with 9 bases of the junction left unmatched. The CDR3 loop spans 16 amino acids. CDR3 DNA: TGTGCCAGCAGCTTGGGGGGACAGGCACAAGGGGAGACCCAGTACTTC. It is translated as CASSLGGQAQGETQYF. The full variable domain, in which reference TRBV5-5 and TRBJ2-5 provide the parts outside the CDR3, is DAGVTQSPTHLIKTRGQQVTLRCSPISGHKSVSWYQQVLGQGPQFIFQYYEKEERGRGNFPDRFSARQFPNYSSELNVNALLLGDSALYLCASSLGGQAQGETQYFGPGTRLLVL.

This clone was detected ten times or more. This CDR3 reads CASSQDLNDKQGYTF. The CDR3, as DNA: TGTGCCAGCAGCCAAGATCTAAACGACAAACAGGGCTACACCTTC. The chain joins TRBV3-1 (or the pseudogene TRBV3-2) to TRBJ1-2; D is ambiguous. This CDR3 region has 15 residues. Between the trimmed V and J ends, which lost 0 bases and 8 bases, there was a span of 16 bases. The germline CDR1 and CDR2 sequences are LGHDT and YNNKEL (reference sequence).

The V gene is TRBV5-1, the J gene TRBJ1-6; 7 bases fit TRBD1. Germline CDR1 is SGHRS and CDR2 is YFSETQ. The CDR3 runs 15 residues. The V segment lost 3 bases and the J segment 6 bases; nucleotides outside the gene matches: 6. The CDR3, as DNA: TGCGCCAGCAGCTGGGAAGGGGACAGTAATTCACCCCTCCACTTT. Amino acid sequence: CASSWEGDSNSPLHF.

The chain uses TRBV7-2 and TRBJ2-7, with TRBD1 as a possible D gene (5 bases). The CDR3 totals 17 residues. V lost 0 bases and J lost 3, with 18 bases in between. Germline CDR1 and CDR2: SGHTA and FQGNSA. The CDR3 DNA sequence: TGTGCCAGCAGCTTAGCGTACTCCGGAACAGGTAGCTACGAGCAGTACTTC. It specifies CASSLAYSGTGSYEQYF.

The chain employs TRBV12-3 or TRBV12-4 and TRBJ2-5, with D unresolved. The CDR3 runs to 13 residues. With 1 base removed from V and 1 base from J, the gap between germline ends came to 4 bases. Here the CDR3 reads CASSLVSQETQYF. The CDR3 bases are TGTGCCAGCAGTTTAGTCAGCCAAGAGACCCAGTACTTC.

This chain connects TRBV5-1 to TRBJ2-5; 13 bases agree with TRBD2. V lost 2 bases to trimming and J lost 2 bases; unmatched junction nucleotides: 3. The CDR3 is 16 amino acids. CDR1 and CDR2 from the germline V gene are SGHRS and YFSETQ. CDR3 in amino acids: CASSFRGLAGQETQYF. The CDR3 nucleotides read TGCGCCAGCAGCTTTCGGGGACTAGCGGGGCAAGAGACCCAGTACTTC.

The chain links TRBV9 to TRBJ2-5; 8 bases map to TRBD2. Germline-derived CDR1 and CDR2 are SGDLS and YYNGEE. Germline trimming cut 0 bases from V and 5 bases from J; bases unmatched to any gene: 6. This CDR3 comprises 15 residues. CDR3 region: CASSVVPGGAETQYF. The CDR3 bases are TGTGCCAGCAGCGTAGTGCCGGGAGGGGCTGAGACCCAGTACTTC.

This rearrangement joins TRBV4-1 to TRBJ2-7; TRBD1 is a possible D gene (6 bases). Germline loops: CDR1 MGHRA, CDR2 YSYEKL. The CDR3 extends over 17 amino acids. V was cut by 0 bases and J by 5 bases, with 20 bases left in between. The CDR3 protein is CASSQDESGDRLDEQYF. In DNA form, the CDR3 reads TGCGCCAGCAGCCAAGATGAGTCAGGGGACCGTCTGGACGAGCAGTACTTC.

The chain uses TRBV10-2 and TRBJ1-6, with 8 positions matching TRBD1. The CDR3 has 16 amino acids. CDR1 is WSHSY and CDR2 is SAAADI in the germline V gene. Trimming removed 6 bases from V and 5 bases from J; junction bases left unmatched: 9. The CDR3 here is CASREAGGLDNSPLHF. In DNA form, the CDR3 reads TGCGCCAGCAGAGAAGCAGGGGGCCTAGATAATTCACCCCTCCACTTT.

The V and J genes are TRBV7-2 and TRBJ1-5, with D perhaps TRBD1 (6 bases). Trimming shortened V by 2 bases and J by 1 base, and 9 bases separated the two germline ends. CDR3 length equals 15 residues. Germline CDR1 SGHTA, CDR2 FQGNSA. The CDR3 DNA reads as TGTGCCAGCAGCTTATCAGGGGTGAGCAATCAGCCCCAGCATTTT. It yields the protein CASSLSGVSNQPQHF.

V is TRBV29-1 and J is TRBJ1-2, with 10 bases identical to TRBD1. Per the germline V gene, CDR1 is SQVTM and CDR2 is ANQGSEA. The CDR3 contains 15 residues. The ends lost 6 bases at V and 2 bases at J; junction bases unmatched: 9. The chain's CDR3 is CSVSRGQGVNYGYTF. The CDR3 region has the DNA TGCAGCGTCTCCCGAGGACAGGGGGTCAACTATGGCTACACCTTC.

The J gene is TRBJ2-3, the V gene TRBV18; TRBD1 aligns across 7 bases. The junction had 17 bases not matched to a gene; V was cut back by 5 bases and J by 3 bases. This CDR3 contains 18 residues. The germline gives CDR1 KGHSH, CDR2 LQKENI. The CDR3: CASSAQNRGVPGTDTQYF. The CDR3 DNA sequence: TGTGCCAGCTCAGCACAAAACAGGGGCGTCCCAGGGACAGATACGCAGTATTTT.

A few counts support this clone. This sequence joins TRBV28 and TRBJ2-7, with D perhaps TRBD2 (6 bases). Germline values: CDR1 MDHEN, CDR2 SYDVKM. The CDR3 covers 15 residues. With 6 bases removed from V and 0 bases from J, the gap between germline ends came to 15 bases. The CDR3 protein is CASSRDFLSSYEQYF. The CDR3 nucleotides are TGTGCCAGCAGCCGGGACTTCCTAAGCTCCTACGAGCAGTACTTC.